This T cell receptor beta chain derives from a study of cytomegalovirus exposure and HLA in healthy donors (dated by TCRdb to about 2017). Broadly, across the study: According to an earlier analysis of 587 of the donors, roughly 180 million T cells yielded roughly 100 million unique TCR beta sequences and 250 to 350 Gb of sequence data. Roughly 300 gigabases of sequencing data and around 85 million unique TCR sequences made up an early release that covered over 550 HLA-typed donors. The genetic ancestry cluster associated with self-reported Caucasian donors included 81% of the roughly 400 genotyped donors. The study was designed to test whether signatures of past pathogen exposure could be identified by cataloging public T cell receptors. The T cell repertoires of several hundred subjects were profiled by immunosequencing and related to cytomegalovirus serostatus. A separate validation cohort of approximately 130 different subjects was used in addition to the 666-subject first cohort. To predict cytomegalovirus infection status, the study brought together high-throughput TCR immunosequencing, statistical association of individual TCRs with disease status, and machine learning. To study patterns of TCR occurrence, a later analysis re-analyzed previously published TCR beta repertoires from around 700 donors and added high-resolution HLA genotyping. The later analysis used no new phenotypic data to find candidate immune exposures, relying instead on TCR beta sequences and their occurrence across donors. An earlier analysis of 587 of the donors used high-throughput TCR beta sequencing to judge whether each TCR beta V gene segment behaved as functional or pseudogenic. Alongside the repertoire data, information on donor age, sex, ethnicity and CMV serostatus was compiled. Genome-wide SNP genotypes for about 65% of the 666 donors were used in a later genetic analysis, which treated that subset as a discovery cohort. Every discovery cohort repertoire had been produced on one sequencing platform. HLA typing included class I and class II loci at four-digit resolution. Typing coverage varied by locus: roughly 629-630 donors for A, B, C, DRB1 and DQB1; roughly 500 for DQA1; more than 600 for DPA1; some 470 for DPB1. Because of strong linkage in the cohort, five DR-DQ haplotypes were treated as single units for association and clustering. Across approximately 420 genotyped donors of the cohort, an average of approximately 240,000 unique TCR beta nucleotide sequences per donor were sequenced, and around 19% of those sequences were non-productive. The paper as a whole reports these results and caveats: A later analysis reported that several top co-occurrence clusters appeared linked to parvovirus B19, influenza, CMV and Epstein-Barr virus. Because HLA typing was missing for some donors at each locus, association tests included only the typed subset. A further reported finding was that TCR beta sequences accurately predicted the HLA-A and HLA-B alleles for most subjects in the first cohort. A total of about 180 TCR beta chains were listed by the study as associated with cytomegalovirus. Most TCR sequences were observed very rarely across donors, whereas some public TCRs were present in many individuals. According to a later genetic analysis, donors in an Asian-associated ancestry cluster had fewer N-insertions in productive TCRs than the approximately 670-donor mean. In a later analysis, HLA-associated TCR beta chains were found to be more clonally expanded and to have lower generation probabilities than equally common non-associated chains. According to a later analysis, most CMV-associated TCR beta chains appeared to be HLA-restricted, and the HLA associations seemed to be driven largely by CMV exposure. The only immune exposure information available for the cohort was CMV serostatus. According to the authors, the approach could potentially be generalized to other disease states and immunological phenotypes. Correlated functional status among segregating V segments might reflect linkage disequilibrium, but an unknown experimental factor could not be ruled out. Presence/absence analyses assumed roughly uniform sequencing depth across donors, an assumption that may not hold. Because counts were too low, seventeen rarely observed V segments, including chromosome 9 orphons, were left out of the earlier analysis of 500 to 750 of the donors. Cytomegalovirus status was reported to be diagnosed by the classifier with high specificity and sensitivity in both the original and validation cohorts. A later analysis found that TCR association rates varied across HLA loci, with DRB1 alleles showing the most associated TCRs and HLA-C alleles the fewest. In an earlier analysis of 587 of the donors, most TCR beta V segments appeared in productive rearrangements about 87% or about 30% of the time, broadly matching IMGT annotations. A later genetic analysis associated a missense DCLRE1C variant with V-gene and J-gene trimming of TCR beta chains, and an independent cohort replicated the association. Three of the identified cytomegalovirus-associated TCR beta chains were confirmed in vitro to be specific for cytomegalovirus antigens. At a false discovery rate of 0.05, a later analysis linked about 16,000 TCR beta sequences to specific HLA alleles. Because the 87-base-pair reads could not distinguish some IMGT-functional V segments, including TRBV6-2 and TRBV6-3, those segments were excluded. The cohort was sequenced for TCR beta chains only, and without alpha or paired-chain data the features that could be detected were limited. A cluster of highly shared sequence variants was judged likely to be a technical artifact of the sequencing pipeline. Strong co-occurrence of HLA alleles, especially DR and DQ, made assigning TCR associations to individual alleles difficult.

With respect to this clone: Its antigen is currently not known. The record has no base qualities; no much larger clone is one base away.

The cohort comprised fewer than 750 healthy bone marrow donors. At the time of sampling, every cohort member was nominally healthy, though immune exposures that went unrecorded were likely present. The donor was CMV seropositive and belonged to the group of about 290 seropositive cohort members. A peripheral blood sample was provided by each donor, and peripheral blood mononuclear cells were used for TCR beta sequencing. The Qiagen DNeasy Blood Extraction Kit was used to extract genomic DNA from the blood cell samples. The germline ends are 12 bases apart after V is trimmed by 5 bases and J by 5 bases. Sequences MNHEY (CDR1) and SVGAGI (CDR2) are obtained from the germline V gene. The CDR3 sequence holds 13 residues, the cysteine and phenylalanine included. Only the CDR3 region is kept as DNA, spanning 39 bases read in frame from base 1. Library creation used the immunoSEQ multiplex PCR assay. For the multiplex PCR, a mixture combining 60 forward primers for TCR Vbeta segments and 13 reverse primers for TCR Jbeta segments was used. The CDR3 region of rearranged TCR beta genes was amplified from genomic DNA with a multiplex PCR assay. The amplified TCR beta libraries were sequenced on the Illumina HiSeq System as 87-base-pair reads. In the paper's pipeline: A later analysis counted 75 million to 100 million unique TCR beta chains across the 670 or so repertoires, and around 12 million of these chains were shared by at least two donors. Raw reads were error-corrected and collapsed into unique sequences with a nearest-neighbor algorithm that merged closely related sequences to remove PCR and sequencing errors. V, D and J gene segments were assigned by aligning CDR3 sequences to IMGT reference sequences. Each retained sequence needed at least a six-nucleotide match to both a V gene segment and a J gene segment. Rearrangements were called productive when the CDR3 lacked stop codons and stayed in frame with V and J; all others were non-productive. Following IMGT convention, CDR3 was defined as the stretch from the second conserved V-encoded cysteine to the conserved J-encoded phenylalanine. The earlier analysis of more than 450 of the donors excluded sequences that lacked an unambiguous match to a single V gene segment. In an earlier analysis of several hundred of the donors, a V segment was called functional when productive rearrangements were above 56.7%, and segregating when the standard deviation between donors exceeded 5%. A statistical classification framework was developed to diagnose cytomegalovirus status using the catalog of TCR beta chain sequences. V and J gene assignment, in a later analysis, came from comparing TCR nucleotide sequences with IMGT/GENE-DB human TR gene sequences. The TCRdist pipeline was used in a later analysis to assign CDR3 sequences and most-parsimonious VDJ recombination scenarios. In a later analysis, each TCR beta chain was defined by its CDR3 amino acid sequence together with its V-gene family, and reads lacking a unique V-gene family were excluded. A later analysis removed 592 highly shared, low-generation-probability nucleotide sequences to deal with suspected cross-contamination and a sequencing artifact. For each public chain, a later analysis derived a clonal expansion index from normalized ranks of inferred template counts within each repertoire. Generation probabilities in a later analysis came from a VDJ recombination model fitted to out-of-frame rearrangements, and those results were checked against IGoR. In a later analysis, hypergeometric tests were used to score TCR-TCR, TCR-HLA and TCR-CMV co-occurrence, with a repertoire-size bias correction applied to TCR pairs. In a later analysis, false discovery rates were estimated by permuting HLA or CMV assignments 20 times. In a later analysis, co-occurring TCRs were grouped using DBSCAN, with TCRdist sequence similarity added in when clustering inside HLA-allele-positive subsets. For co-occurrence clustering, repertoires with fewer than 30,000 or more than 120,000 public chains were excluded, along with 4 to 6 repertoires with anomalous nucleotide sharing. TCRdb stores this immuneACCESS table with in-frame sequences only. Part of the clones is absent; in the studies checked, under half of the shortfall reflects unresolved V genes, and no reason is known for the rest. That table is the source of V, J and clone size, and D and trimming were worked out from the DNA. The sample table shows over 100,000 clones, and around 83% are seen once. Roughly 20% of the sample goes to the ten largest clones.

This receptor chain uses TRBV6-5 and TRBJ1-2, with no confidently assigned D gene. This TCR derives from a man aged 25-45 years in good health and CMV-seropositive. The sequenced material came from PBMCs. The DNA sequence is as follows: TGTGCCAGCAGTGAACAACCGGGTTATGGCTACACCTTC. The encoded protein is CASSEQPGYGYTF.